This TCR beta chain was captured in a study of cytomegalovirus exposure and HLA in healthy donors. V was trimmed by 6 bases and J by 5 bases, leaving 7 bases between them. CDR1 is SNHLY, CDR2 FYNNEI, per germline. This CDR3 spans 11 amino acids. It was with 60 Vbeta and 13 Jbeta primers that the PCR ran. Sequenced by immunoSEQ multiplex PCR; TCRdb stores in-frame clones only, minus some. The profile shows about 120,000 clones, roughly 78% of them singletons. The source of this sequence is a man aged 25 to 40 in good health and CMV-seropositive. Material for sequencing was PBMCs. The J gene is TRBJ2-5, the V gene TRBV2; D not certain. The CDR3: CASSLGETQYF. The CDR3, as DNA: TGTGCCAGCAGCCTAGGCGAGACCCAGTACTTC.